Following are 15 T cell receptor beta chains from one sample sequenced in a study of Ad26.COV2.S vaccination and SARS-CoV-2 variants. The assay was immunoSEQ multiplex PCR, and TCRdb's table has in-frame clones only and misses some. The sample lists about 460,000 clones, 80% to 90% seen once, with about 1.5% in the top ten. Noted treatment: over 15 received Ad26.COV2.S at low or high dose, single or two shots; roughly 5 received placebo; per-sample allocation not given. Day 63 after the first injection of vaccine or placebo was the sampling time. Sequenced here: peripheral blood, sampled in a trial of Ad26.COV2.S vaccine versus placebo. These receptors all come from a person aged 18-60 years who received the Ad26.COV2.S COVID-19 vaccine or a placebo.

The rearrangement links TRBV12-3 or TRBV12-4 to TRBJ2-4; the D is unclear. This CDR3 is built from 12 residues. V was clipped by 5 bases and J by 0 bases, with 2 bases between them. The CDR3 DNA follows: TGTGCCAGCAGTCGAGCCAAAAACATTCAGTACTTC. Protein: CASSRAKNIQYF.

V is TRBV5-6 and J is TRBJ1-1, with D possibly TRBD1 on 6 matching bases. V was pared by 1 base and J by 0 bases, with 13 bases between. Germline loops: CDR1 SGHDT, CDR2 YYEEEE. The CDR3 covers 16 residues. CDR3 loop: CASSLRGAQVNTEAFF. In DNA, the CDR3 is TGTGCCAGCAGCTTGAGGGGGGCACAAGTGAACACTGAAGCTTTCTTT. Using reference TRBV5-6 and TRBJ1-1 for the parts outside the CDR3, the full variable domain is DAGVTQSPTHLIKTRGQQVTLRCSPKSGHDTVSWYQQALGQGPQFIFQYYEEEERQRGNFPDRFSGHQFPNYSSELNVNALLLGDSALYLCASSLRGAQVNTEAFFGQGTRLTVV.

The rearrangement joins TRBV27 to TRBJ2-7; D might be TRBD2 (5 bases). The V gene's germline CDR1 is MNHEY and CDR2 SMNVEV (reference sequence). The CDR3 covers 11 residues. The germline V and J ends were trimmed by 4 bases and 4 bases, with 5 bases remaining between them. In nucleotides, the CDR3 is TGTGCCAGCAGTTCGGGATACGAGCAGTACTTC. This codes for CASSSGYEQYF.

This clone was seen a single time. The chain is built from TRBV27 and TRBJ2-3; D might be TRBD1 or TRBD2, each matching 5 bases. Deletions cut 5 bases from V and 2 bases from J, with 20 bases between. The germline V gene has CDR1 MNHEY and CDR2 SMNVEV (reference sequence). This CDR3 is 17 amino acids long. For the CDR3, the DNA is TGTGCCAGCAGTCCGGGACCCTCAACGTGGTCCACAGATACGCAGTATTTT. Encoded protein: CASSPGPSTWSTDTQYF.

This clone was detected only once. This chain uses TRBV6-1 with TRBJ2-6; D is uncertain. V was clipped by 4 bases and J by 0 bases, with 13 bases between them. Germline loops: CDR1 MNHNS, CDR2 SASEGT. CDR3 size: 17 residues. The CDR3 DNA reads as TGTGCCAGCAGTGTTGCCAGGCACTCCTCTGGGGCCAACGTCCTGACTTTC. Translated, it gives CASSVARHSSGANVLTF.

This clone was detected only once. V and J are TRBV5-1 and TRBJ2-3; D ambiguous. Germline lookup yields CDR1 SGHRS and CDR2 YFSETQ. The V gene lost 4 bases and the J gene lost 2 bases, with 14 bases spanning the gap. The CDR3 loop spans 15 amino acids. CDR3 in DNA: TGCGCCAGCAGCAACTCACGGGTACTCACAGATACGCAGTATTTT. This sequence encodes CASSNSRVLTDTQYF.

The rearrangement links TRBV5-5 to TRBJ2-2; TRBD1 matches at 7 bases. The CDR3 is 16 residues long. In germline, CDR1 is SGHKS, CDR2 YYEKEE (reference sequence). Trimming took 3 bases from V and 2 from J; bases not matched to a gene: 7. CDR3 protein: CASSSAWDSNTGELFF. DNA of the CDR3: TGTGCCAGCAGCTCTGCCTGGGACAGTAACACCGGGGAGCTGTTTTTT.

The V call is TRBV29-1, the J call TRBJ2-7, with D possibly TRBD1 on 7 matching bases. V was cut by 7 bases and J by 0 bases, with 13 bases left in between. The CDR3 is made up of 13 amino acids. Germline CDR1 reads SQVTM; CDR2 reads ANQGSEA. The CDR3 DNA is TGCAGCGCTATGCAGGGGGGCTCCTACGAGCAGTACTTC. Its protein is CSAMQGGSYEQYF.

The chain employs TRBV11-2 and TRBJ2-7; 13 positions match TRBD2. J lost 3 bases, V lost 0 bases, and 5 bases had no gene match. In germline, CDR1 is SGHAT, CDR2 FQNNGV. The CDR3 totals 17 residues. CDR3: CASSLERGTSGDYEQYF. Written as DNA, the CDR3 is TGTGCCAGCAGCTTAGAGAGAGGGACTAGCGGGGACTACGAGCAGTACTTC.

The genes are TRBV3-1 (or the pseudogene TRBV3-2) and TRBJ1-5; a possible D gene is TRBD1 (5 bases). The V gene lost 5 bases and the J gene lost 5 bases, with 16 bases spanning the gap. This CDR3 has 15 amino acids. CDR1 LGHDT and CDR2 YNNKEL come from the germline V gene (reference sequence). The CDR3 DNA reads TGTGCCAGCAGCGCCAAATCGGGACGGGATCAGCCCCAGCATTTT. Its translation: CASSAKSGRDQPQHF.

The rearrangement joins TRBV15 to TRBJ2-3; 8 bases fit TRBD2. With 0 bases clipped from V and 4 bases from J, the junction kept 0 bases outside the gene matches. The CDR3 covers 14 residues. CDR1 and CDR2 (germline): LNHNV, YYDKDF (reference sequence). CDR3 sequence reads: CATSRDGRADTQYF. DNA for the CDR3: TGTGCCACCAGCAGAGACGGGAGGGCAGATACGCAGTATTTT.

The chain recombines TRBV24-1 with TRBJ2-3, with D perhaps given as TRBD1 or TRBD2 (5 bases each). The V and J ends lost 7 bases and 5 bases respectively, with 12 bases between them. The CDR3 extends over 13 amino acids. Germline V lookup: CDR1 KGHDR, CDR2 SFDVKD. CDR3 nucleotides: TGTGCCACCAGCCAAAGGGGACGAGATACGCAGTATTTT. This gives the protein CATSQRGRDTQYF.

This clone was detected ten times or more. CDR3 protein: CAIKRQGVAPLHF. In DNA form, the CDR3 reads TGTGCCATCAAAAGACAGGGTGTGGCACCCCTCCACTTT. The chain employs TRBV28 and TRBJ1-6; TRBD1 aligns across 7 bases. CDR1 MDHEN and CDR2 SYDVKM come from the germline V gene. V was pared by 10 bases and J by 11 bases, with 11 bases of the junction left unmatched. The CDR3 totals 13 residues. The full variable domain, completed using reference TRBV28 and TRBJ1-6, is DVKVTQSSRYLVKRTGEKVFLECVQDMDHENMFWYRQDPGLGLRLIYFSYDVKMKEKGDIPEGYSVSREKKERFSLILESASTNQTSMYLCAIKRQGVAPLHFGNGTRLTVT.

This chain links TRBV12-3 or TRBV12-4 with TRBJ1-1; TRBD1 is a possible D gene (5 bases). CDR3 length: 13 amino acids. The V end lost 3 bases, the J end lost 3 bases, and 8 bases lay between the germline ends. The CDR3 DNA follows: TGTGCCAGCAGTTTGGTCAGGGACACTGAAGCTTTCTTT. Translating it yields CASSLVRDTEAFF.

This clone was recorded only once. The chain is built from TRBV18 and TRBJ1-4; the D is unclear. In germline, CDR1 is KGHSH, CDR2 LQKENI. This CDR3 spans 13 amino acids. Deletions cut 6 bases from V and 4 bases from J, with 9 bases between. The CDR3 protein is CASSPTHNEKLFF. CDR3 nucleotides: TGTGCCAGCTCCCCTACCCATAATGAAAAACTGTTTTTT.